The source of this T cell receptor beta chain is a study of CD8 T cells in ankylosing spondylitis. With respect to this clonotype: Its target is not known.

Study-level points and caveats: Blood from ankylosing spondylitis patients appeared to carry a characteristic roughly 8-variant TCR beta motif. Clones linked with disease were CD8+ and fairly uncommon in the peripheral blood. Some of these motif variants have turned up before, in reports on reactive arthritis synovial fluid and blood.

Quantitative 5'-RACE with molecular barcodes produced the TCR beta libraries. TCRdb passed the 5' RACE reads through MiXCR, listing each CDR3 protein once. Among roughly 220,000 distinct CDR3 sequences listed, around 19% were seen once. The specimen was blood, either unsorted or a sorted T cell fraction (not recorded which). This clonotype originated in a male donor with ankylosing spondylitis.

The CDR3, as DNA: TGTGCCAGCAGTAGGGATACGCAGTATTTT. Amino acid sequence: CASSRDTQYF. This chain links TRBV7-9 with TRBJ2-3; D not resolved. Looked up from germline, CDR1 is SEHNR and CDR2 is FQNEAQ (reference sequence). The CDR3 has 10 residues. Between the trimmed V and J ends, which lost 6 bases and 6 bases, there was a span of 4 bases.